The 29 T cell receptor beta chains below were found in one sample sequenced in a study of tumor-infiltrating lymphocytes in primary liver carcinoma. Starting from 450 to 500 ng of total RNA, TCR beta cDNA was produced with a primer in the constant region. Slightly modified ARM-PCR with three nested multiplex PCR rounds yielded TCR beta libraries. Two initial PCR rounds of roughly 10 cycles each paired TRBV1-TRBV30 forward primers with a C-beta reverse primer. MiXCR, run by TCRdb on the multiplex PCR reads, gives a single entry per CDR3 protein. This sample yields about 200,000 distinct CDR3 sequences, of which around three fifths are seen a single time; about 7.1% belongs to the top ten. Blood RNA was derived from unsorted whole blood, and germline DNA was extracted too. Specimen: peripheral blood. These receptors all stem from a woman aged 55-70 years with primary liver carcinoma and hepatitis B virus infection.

DNA for the CDR3: TGTGCCAGCAGCTTAGGTCAATTACAGGGATCAGGTACGCAGTATTTT. This encodes CASSLGQLQGSGTQYF. The chain links TRBV11-2 to TRBJ2-3, with D perhaps TRBD1 (6 bases). Germline CDR1 reads SGHAT; CDR2 reads FQNNGV. Between the trimmed V and J ends, which lost 1 base and 8 bases, there was a span of 19 bases. The length of the CDR3 is 16 residues.

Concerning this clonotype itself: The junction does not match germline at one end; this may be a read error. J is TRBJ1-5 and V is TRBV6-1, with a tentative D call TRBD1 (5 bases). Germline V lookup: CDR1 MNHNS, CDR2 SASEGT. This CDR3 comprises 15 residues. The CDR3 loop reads CASTGGAAVSQSQHF. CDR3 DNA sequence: TGTGCCAGCACGGGAGGGGCGGCGGTAAGTCAGTCCCAGCATTTT.

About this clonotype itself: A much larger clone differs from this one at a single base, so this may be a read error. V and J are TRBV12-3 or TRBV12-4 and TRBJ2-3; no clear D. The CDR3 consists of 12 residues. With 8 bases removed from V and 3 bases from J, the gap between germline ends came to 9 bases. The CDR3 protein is CASCSDTDTQYF. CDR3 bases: TGTGCCAGCTGCTCCGATACAGATACGCAGTATTTT.

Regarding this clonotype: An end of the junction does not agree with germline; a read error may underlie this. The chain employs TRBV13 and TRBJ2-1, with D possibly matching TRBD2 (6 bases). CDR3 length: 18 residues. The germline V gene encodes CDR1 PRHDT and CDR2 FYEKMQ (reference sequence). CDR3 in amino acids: CATSLGPLASATYNEQFF. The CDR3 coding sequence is TGTGCCACCAGCTTAGGTCCTCTAGCGAGTGCCACCTACAATGAGCAGTTCTTC.

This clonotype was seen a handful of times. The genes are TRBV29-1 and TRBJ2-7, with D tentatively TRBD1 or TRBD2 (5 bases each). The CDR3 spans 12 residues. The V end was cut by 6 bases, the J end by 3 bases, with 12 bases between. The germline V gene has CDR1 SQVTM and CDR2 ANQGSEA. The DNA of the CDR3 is TGCAGCGTGTCCCCAGGGAGCTACGAGCAGTACTTC. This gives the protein CSVSPGSYEQYF.

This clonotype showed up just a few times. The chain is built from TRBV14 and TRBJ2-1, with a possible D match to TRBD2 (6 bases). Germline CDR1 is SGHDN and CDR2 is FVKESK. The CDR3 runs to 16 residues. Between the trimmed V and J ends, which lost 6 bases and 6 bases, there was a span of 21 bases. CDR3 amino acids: CASSQYLRLGSNEQFF. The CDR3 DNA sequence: TGTGCCAGCAGTCAATATCTCAGACTAGGTTCCAATGAGCAGTTCTTC. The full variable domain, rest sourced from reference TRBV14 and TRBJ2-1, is EAGVTQFPSHSVIEKGQTVTLRCDPISGHDNLYWYRRVMGKEIKFLLHFVKESKQDESGMPNNRFLAERTGGTYSTLKVQPAELEDSGVYFCASSQYLRLGSNEQFFGPGTRLTVL.

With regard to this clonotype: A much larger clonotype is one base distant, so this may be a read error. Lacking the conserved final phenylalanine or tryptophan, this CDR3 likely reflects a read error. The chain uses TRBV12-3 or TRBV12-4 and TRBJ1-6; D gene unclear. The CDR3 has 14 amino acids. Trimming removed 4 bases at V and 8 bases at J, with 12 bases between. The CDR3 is CASSSEAGDSPLHS. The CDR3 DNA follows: TGTGCCAGCAGTTCCGAGGCGGGTGATTCACCCCTCCACTCT.

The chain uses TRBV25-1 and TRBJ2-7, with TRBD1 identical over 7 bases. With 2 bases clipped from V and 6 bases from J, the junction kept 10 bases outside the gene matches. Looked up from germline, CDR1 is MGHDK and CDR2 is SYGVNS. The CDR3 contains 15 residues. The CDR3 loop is CASSEPGGPVREQYF. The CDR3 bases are TGTGCCAGCAGTGAACCAGGGGGACCAGTCCGCGAGCAGTACTTC.

CDR3 DNA sequence: TGTGCCAGCAGCCAAGATTTCGAGACAGGGGGCGCTTGGAATGAAAAACTGTTTTTT. It yields the protein CASSQDFETGGAWNEKLFF. The gene calls are TRBV14 and TRBJ1-4, with TRBD1 identical over 10 bases. Germline V gene lookup returns CDR1 SGHDN and CDR2 FVKESK. With 0 bases clipped from V and 5 bases from J, the junction kept 12 bases outside the gene matches. The CDR3 is 19 amino acids.

CDR3 in DNA: TGTGCCAGCAGTTATACTGAGAGGGGGAGAGGCTACACCTTC. Amino acids: CASSYTERGRGYTF. The chain carries TRBV28 and TRBJ1-2; a possible D gene is TRBD1 (6 bases). This CDR3 has 14 residues. V was trimmed by 4 bases and J by 8 bases, leaving 17 bases between them. Germline V lookup: CDR1 MDHEN, CDR2 SYDVKM.

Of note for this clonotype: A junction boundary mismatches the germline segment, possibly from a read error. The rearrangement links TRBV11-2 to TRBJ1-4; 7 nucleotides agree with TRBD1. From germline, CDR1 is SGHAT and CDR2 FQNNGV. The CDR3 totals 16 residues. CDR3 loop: CASSTNRGSTNEKLFF. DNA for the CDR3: TGTGCCAGCAGCACAAACAGGGGCTCAACTAATGAGAAACTGTTTTTT.

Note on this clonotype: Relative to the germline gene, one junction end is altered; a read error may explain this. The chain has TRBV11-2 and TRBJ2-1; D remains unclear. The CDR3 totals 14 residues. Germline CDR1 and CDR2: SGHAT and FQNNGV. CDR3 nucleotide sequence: TGCGCCAGCAGCTCTCTCATCCGCTACAATGACCAGTTCTTC. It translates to CASSSLIRYNDQFF. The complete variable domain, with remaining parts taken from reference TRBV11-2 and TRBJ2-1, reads EAGVAQSPRYKIIEKRQSVAFWCNPISGHATLYWYQQILGQGPKLLIQFQNNGVVDDSQLPKDRFSAERLKGVDSTLKIQPAKLEDSAVYLCASSSLIRYNDQFFGPGTRLTVL.

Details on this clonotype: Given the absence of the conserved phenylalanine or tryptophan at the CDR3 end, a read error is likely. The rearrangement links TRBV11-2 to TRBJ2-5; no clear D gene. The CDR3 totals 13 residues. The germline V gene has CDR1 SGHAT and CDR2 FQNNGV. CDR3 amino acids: CASSSQHQETQYL. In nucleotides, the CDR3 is TGCGCCAGCAGCTCACAGCACCAAGAGACCCAGTACCTC.

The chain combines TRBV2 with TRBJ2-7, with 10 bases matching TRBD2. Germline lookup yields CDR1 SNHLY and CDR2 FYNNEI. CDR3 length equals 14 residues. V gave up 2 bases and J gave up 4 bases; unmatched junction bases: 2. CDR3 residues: CASSESSGSYEQYF. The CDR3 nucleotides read TGTGCCAGCAGTGAATCTAGCGGGAGTTACGAGCAGTACTTC.

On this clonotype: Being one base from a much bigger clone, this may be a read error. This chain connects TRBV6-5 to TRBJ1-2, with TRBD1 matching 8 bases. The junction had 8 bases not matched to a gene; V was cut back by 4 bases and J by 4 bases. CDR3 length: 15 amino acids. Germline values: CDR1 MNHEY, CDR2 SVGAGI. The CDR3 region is CASSLAGGVCYGYTF. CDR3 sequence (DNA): TGTGCCAGCAGTTTAGCAGGGGGCGTGTGCTATGGCTACACCTTC.

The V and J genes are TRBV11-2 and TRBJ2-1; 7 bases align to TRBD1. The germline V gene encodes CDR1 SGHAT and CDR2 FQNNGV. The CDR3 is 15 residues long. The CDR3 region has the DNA TGTACCGGCAGCTCGGGACAGTCCTCCTACAATGAGCAGTTCTTC. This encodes CTGSSGQSSYNEQFF.

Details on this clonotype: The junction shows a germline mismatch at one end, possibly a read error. CDR3 loop: CASSSRARSEQLF. In DNA, the CDR3 is TGTGCCAGCAGTTCTAGAGCTCGGAGTGAGCAGCTCTTC. This chain joins TRBV12-3 or TRBV12-4 and TRBJ2-1; D gene uncertain. The length of the CDR3 is 13 residues.

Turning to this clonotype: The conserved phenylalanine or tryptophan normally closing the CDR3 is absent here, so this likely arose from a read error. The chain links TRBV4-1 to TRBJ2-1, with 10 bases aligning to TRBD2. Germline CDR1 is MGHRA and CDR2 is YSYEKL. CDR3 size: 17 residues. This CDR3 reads CAGSQLPSGSSYNEQFS. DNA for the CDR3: TGCGCCGGCAGCCAGCTTCCTAGCGGGAGCTCCTACAATGAGCAGTTCTCT.

CDR3 coding DNA: TGTGCCAGCAGCCCATGGACAGGGGCAGCCGGGGAGCTGTTTTTT. Translation gives CASSPWTGAAGELFF. The chain combines TRBV4-2 with TRBJ2-2, with 9 bases lining up with TRBD1. The CDR3 totals 15 residues. V gave up 4 bases and J gave up 6 bases; unmatched junction bases: 6. In germline, CDR1 is LGHNA, CDR2 YNFKEQ.

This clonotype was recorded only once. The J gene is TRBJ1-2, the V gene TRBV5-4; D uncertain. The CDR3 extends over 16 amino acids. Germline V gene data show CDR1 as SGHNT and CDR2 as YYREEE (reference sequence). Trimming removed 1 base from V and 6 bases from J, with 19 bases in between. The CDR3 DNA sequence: TGTGCCAGCAGCTTGAGCAGTCAGGCGCCTTCTAATGGCTACACCTTC. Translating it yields CASSLSSQAPSNGYTF.

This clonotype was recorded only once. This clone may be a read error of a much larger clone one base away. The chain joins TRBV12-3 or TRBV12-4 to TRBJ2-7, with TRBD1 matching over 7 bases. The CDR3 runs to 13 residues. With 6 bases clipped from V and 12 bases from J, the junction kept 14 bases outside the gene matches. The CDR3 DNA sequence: TGTGCCAGCAGATTATTGGGACAGAGTCAGTTGTACTTC. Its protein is CASRLLGQSQLYF.

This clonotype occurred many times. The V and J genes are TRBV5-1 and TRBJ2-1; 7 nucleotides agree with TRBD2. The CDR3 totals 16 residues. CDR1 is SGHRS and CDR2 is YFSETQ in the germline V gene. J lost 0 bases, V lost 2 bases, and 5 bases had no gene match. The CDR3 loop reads CASSFREASSYNEQFF. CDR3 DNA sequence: TGCGCCAGCAGCTTCCGGGAGGCGAGCTCCTACAATGAGCAGTTCTTC.

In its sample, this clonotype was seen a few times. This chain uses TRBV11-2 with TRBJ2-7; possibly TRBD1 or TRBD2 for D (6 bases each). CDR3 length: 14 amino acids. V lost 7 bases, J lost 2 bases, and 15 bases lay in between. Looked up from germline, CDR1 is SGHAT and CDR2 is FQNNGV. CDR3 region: CASNQTGATYEQYF. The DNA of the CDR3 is TGTGCCAGCAACCAGACGGGGGCCACCTACGAGCAGTACTTC.

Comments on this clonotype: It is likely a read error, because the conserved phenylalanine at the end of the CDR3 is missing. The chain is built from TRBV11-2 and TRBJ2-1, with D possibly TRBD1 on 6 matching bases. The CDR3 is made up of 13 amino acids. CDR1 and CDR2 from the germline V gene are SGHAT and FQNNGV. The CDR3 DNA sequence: TGCGCCAGCAGCTTAGGACAGTACAATGAGCAGTTCTTA. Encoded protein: CASSLGQYNEQFL.

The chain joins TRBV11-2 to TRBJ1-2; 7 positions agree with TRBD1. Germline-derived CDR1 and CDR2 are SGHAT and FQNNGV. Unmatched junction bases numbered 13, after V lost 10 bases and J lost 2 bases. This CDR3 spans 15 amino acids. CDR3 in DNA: TGTGCCAATAGCTCGTACAGGGGAGAGAACTATGGCTACACCTTC. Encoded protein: CANSSYRGENYGYTF. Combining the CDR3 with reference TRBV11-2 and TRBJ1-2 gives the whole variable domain EAGVAQSPRYKIIEKRQSVAFWCNPISGHATLYWYQQILGQGPKLLIQFQNNGVVDDSQLPKDRFSAERLKGVDSTLKIQPAKLEDSAVYLCANSSYRGENYGYTFGSGTRLTVV.

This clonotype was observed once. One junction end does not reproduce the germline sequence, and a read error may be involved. This chain's CDR3 is CAGSQDVAQGVWQPQHF. CDR3 bases: TGCGCCGGCAGCCAAGATGTCGCACAGGGGGTGTGGCAGCCCCAACATTTT. The chain carries TRBV4-1 and TRBJ1-5, with TRBD1 identical over 8 bases. The CDR3 spans 17 residues. The germline V gene encodes CDR1 MGHRA and CDR2 YSYEKL.

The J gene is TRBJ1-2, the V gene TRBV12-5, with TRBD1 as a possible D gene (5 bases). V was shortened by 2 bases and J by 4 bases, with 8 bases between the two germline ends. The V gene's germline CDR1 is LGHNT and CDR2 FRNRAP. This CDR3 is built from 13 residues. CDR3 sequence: CASGLSGPYGYTF. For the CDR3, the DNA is TGTGCTAGTGGTTTGTCAGGGCCCTATGGCTACACCTTC. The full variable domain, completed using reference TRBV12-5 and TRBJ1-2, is DARVTQTPRHKVTEMGQEVTMRCQPILGHNTVFWYRQTMMQGLELLAYFRNRAPLDDSGMPKDRFSAEMPDATLATLKIQPSEPRDSAVYFCASGLSGPYGYTFGSGTRLTVV.

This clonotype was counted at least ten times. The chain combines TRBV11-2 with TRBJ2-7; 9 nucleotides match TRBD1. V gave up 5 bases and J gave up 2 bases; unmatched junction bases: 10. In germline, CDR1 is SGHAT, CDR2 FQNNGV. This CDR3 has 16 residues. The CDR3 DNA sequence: TGTGCCAGCAGCCCGAACAGGGGGCAGTATCCCTACGAGCAGTACTTC. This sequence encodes CASSPNRGQYPYEQYF.

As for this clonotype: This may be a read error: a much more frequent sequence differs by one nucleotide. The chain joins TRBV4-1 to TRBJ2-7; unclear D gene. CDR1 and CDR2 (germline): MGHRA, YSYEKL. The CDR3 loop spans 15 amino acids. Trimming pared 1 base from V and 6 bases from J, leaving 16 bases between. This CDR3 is CASSQVTEEVSEQYF. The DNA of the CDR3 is TGCGCCAGCAGCCAAGTAACAGAGGAAGTATCCGAGCAGTACTTC.